The 18 T cell receptor beta chains in this list originate from one sample, sequenced in a study of cytotoxic CD8 clonotypes in ibrutinib-treated CLL. TCRdb's table, derived via immunoSEQ multiplex PCR, lists solely in-frame clones and lacks some. The sample yields roughly 250,000 clones, 70% seen once. The sample here was PBMCs, taken after 24 months of ibrutinib treatment. The receptor set was obtained from a human donor with chronic lymphocytic leukemia.

The CDR3 loop is CASSKLAGLSYEQYF. The CDR3 DNA is TGCGCCAGCAGTAAACTAGCGGGCCTCTCCTACGAGCAGTACTTC. The chain is built from TRBV10-2 and TRBJ2-7, with 9 bases lining up with TRBD2. Losses at the gene ends were 5 bases for V and 0 bases for J; bases not matched to a gene: 5. CDR1 is WSHSY and CDR2 is SAAADI in the germline V gene. This CDR3 is 15 amino acids long.

This clone has just one count. This chain connects TRBV2 to TRBJ2-7, with a tentative D call TRBD2 (6 bases). This CDR3 contains 13 residues. Germline V gene sequence: CDR1 SNHLY, CDR2 FYNNEI. The germline V and J ends were trimmed by 0 bases and 6 bases, with 9 bases remaining between them. CDR3: CASSEALEGEQYF. DNA of the CDR3: TGTGCCAGCAGTGAAGCGCTGGAGGGCGAGCAGTACTTC.

V and J are TRBV9 and TRBJ2-4; the D is unclear. The germline gives CDR1 SGDLS, CDR2 YYNGEE. The CDR3 contains 16 residues. V lost 0 bases to trimming and J lost 0 bases, with 10 bases between them. The CDR3 loop reads CASSVGSRLAKNIQYF. CDR3 coding DNA: TGTGCCAGCAGCGTAGGTAGTAGATTAGCCAAAAACATTCAGTACTTC.

The chain combines TRBV7-9 with TRBJ1-2; possibly TRBD1 for D (5 bases). V was cut by 5 bases and J by 8 bases, with 27 bases left in between. Germline values: CDR1 SEHNR, CDR2 FQNEAQ (reference sequence). This CDR3 is built from 17 residues. The CDR3 DNA reads as TGTGCCAGCAGCAACCCGGTCACGTTGGGACTTTTGCGGGGCTACACCTTC. Its translation: CASSNPVTLGLLRGYTF.

V gene TRBV5-8 combines with J gene TRBJ1-5; the match to TRBD1 covers 11 bases. Germline V gives CDR1 SGHTS, CDR2 YDEGEE. Trimming cost V 4 bases and J 6 bases; bases outside gene matches: 3. This CDR3 contains 14 residues. The CDR3 is CASSRDRGSQPQHF. In DNA, the CDR3 is TGTGCCAGCAGCCGGGACAGGGGGAGTCAGCCCCAGCATTTT.

This clone was detected only once. The rearrangement uses TRBV5-1 and TRBJ2-7; 10 bases align to TRBD1. After removal of 4 bases from V and 6 bases from J, the junction contained 13 bases not matched to a gene. This CDR3 spans 16 amino acids. Germline V gene lookup returns CDR1 SGHRS and CDR2 YFSETQ. CDR3 residues: CASSANSGTGVLEQYF. DNA of the CDR3: TGCGCCAGCAGCGCAAACTCCGGGACAGGGGTTCTCGAGCAGTACTTC.

This clone was seen more than once but under ten times. The chain employs TRBV2 and TRBJ2-1, with D unclear. Germline assignment: CDR1 SNHLY and CDR2 FYNNEI. The CDR3 spans 12 residues. V shed 4 bases and J shed 5 bases, with 6 bases lying between them. The CDR3 protein is CASSGRNNEQFF. The CDR3 DNA reads TGTGCCAGCAGTGGACGGAACAATGAGCAGTTCTTC. Variable domain in full (rest from reference TRBV2 and TRBJ2-1): EPEVTQTPSHQVTQMGQEVILRCVPISNHLYFYWYRQILGQKVEFLVSFYNNEISEKSEIFDDQFSVERPDGSNFTLKIRSTKLEDSAMYFCASSGRNNEQFFGPGTRLTVL.

V and J are TRBV13 and TRBJ2-3; D gene uncertain. Trimming took off 2 bases at V and 8 bases at J, with 20 bases between the two ends. The length of the CDR3 is 16 residues. CDR1 and CDR2 from the germline V gene are PRHDT and FYEKMQ (reference sequence). The CDR3 loop is CASSLKLGAWYSTQYF. DNA of the CDR3: TGTGCCAGCAGCTTAAAGTTGGGTGCCTGGTATTCTACGCAGTATTTT.

This clone occurred a few times. The chain combines TRBV28 with TRBJ1-5, with D unresolved. Germline V CDR1 and CDR2: MDHEN, SYDVKM. The length of the CDR3 is 12 residues. V lost 7 bases to trimming and J lost 5 bases, with 9 bases between them. The CDR3 DNA is TGTGCCAGCACCCTGGTCCATCAGCCCCAGCATTTT. It translates to CASTLVHQPQHF. Together with reference TRBV28 and TRBJ1-5, the CDR3 gives the full variable domain: DVKVTQSSRYLVKRTGEKVFLECVQDMDHENMFWYRQDPGLGLRLIYFSYDVKMKEKGDIPEGYSVSREKKERFSLILESASTNQTSMYLCASTLVHQPQHFGDGTRLSIL.

The chain uses TRBV5-1 and TRBJ2-7; TRBD2 matches at 7 bases. V lost 2 bases and J lost 1; bases outside the gene matches: 6. The CDR3 loop spans 15 amino acids. CDR1 SGHRS and CDR2 YFSETQ come from the germline V gene. This chain's CDR3 is CASSFIAGESYEQYF. In nucleotides, the CDR3 is TGCGCCAGCAGCTTTATCGCGGGAGAATCCTACGAGCAGTACTTC.

This clone was counted only a few times. The chain links TRBV29-1 to TRBJ2-1; D uncertain. Looked up from germline, CDR1 is SQVTM and CDR2 is ANQGSEA. V was pared by 4 bases and J by 5 bases, with 3 bases between. The CDR3 totals 10 residues. The CDR3 DNA reads as TGCAGCGTTGTAGACAATGAGCAGTTCTTC. It is translated as CSVVDNEQFF.

The chain combines TRBV4-1 with TRBJ2-5, with D hard to call. The CDR3 is 14 residues long. Germline values: CDR1 MGHRA, CDR2 YSYEKL. Trimming stripped 0 bases from V and 5 bases from J, with 10 bases between. The CDR3 loop reads CASSQETAVETQYF. The CDR3 DNA reads TGCGCCAGCAGCCAAGAAACCGCCGTGGAGACCCAGTACTTC.

This clone has just one count. The chain uses TRBV4-2 and TRBJ2-5, with 8 nucleotides matching TRBD2. Germline V gene data show CDR1 as LGHNA and CDR2 as YNFKEQ. CDR3 length: 16 amino acids. V lost 4 bases and J lost 5; bases outside the gene matches: 12. In DNA form, the CDR3 reads TGTGCCAGCAGCCTTGAAGTCGGGAGGGAGAGGGAGACCCAGTACTTC. It yields the protein CASSLEVGRERETQYF.

This chain uses TRBV25-1 with TRBJ2-1; 11 positions agree with TRBD2. The CDR3 is 15 amino acids. J was trimmed by 6 bases and V by 3 bases; bases with no gene match: 4. Germline assignment: CDR1 MGHDK and CDR2 SYGVNS. CDR3 sequence reads: CASSDPGTSGNEQFF. In DNA form, the CDR3 reads TGTGCCAGCAGTGATCCCGGGACTAGCGGCAATGAGCAGTTCTTC.

V usage is TRBV19 and J usage is TRBJ2-5, with 9 positions matching TRBD2. The trim removed 3 bases at V and 5 bases at J, leaving 7 bases unmatched. This CDR3 is built from 15 residues. The germline gives CDR1 LNHDA, CDR2 SQIVND (reference sequence). The CDR3 reads CASSMIAGESETQYF. CDR3 bases: TGTGCCAGTAGTATGATAGCGGGGGAGTCGGAGACCCAGTACTTC. The whole variable domain, remainder taken from reference TRBV19 and TRBJ2-5, is DGGITQSPKYLFRKEGQNVTLSCEQNLNHDAMYWYRQDPGQGLRLIYYSQIVNDFQKGDIAEGYSVSREKKESFPLTVTSAQKNPTAFYLCASSMIAGESETQYFGPGTRLLVL.

This rearrangement joins TRBV19 to TRBJ2-3, with unresolved D. From germline, CDR1 is LNHDA and CDR2 SQIVND (reference sequence). The CDR3 loop spans 14 amino acids. Trimming cost V 4 bases and J 6 bases, with 14 bases left between them. Here the CDR3 reads CASSTGDVVDTQYF. In nucleotides, the CDR3 is TGTGCCAGTAGTACTGGGGATGTGGTGGATACGCAGTATTTT. The whole variable domain, remainder taken from reference TRBV19 and TRBJ2-3, is DGGITQSPKYLFRKEGQNVTLSCEQNLNHDAMYWYRQDPGQGLRLIYYSQIVNDFQKGDIAEGYSVSREKKESFPLTVTSAQKNPTAFYLCASSTGDVVDTQYFGPGTRLTVL.

The chain has TRBV18 and TRBJ1-4; D call uncertain. Trimming took 2 bases from V and 3 from J, leaving 13 bases between them. This CDR3 region has 16 residues. Germline V gene lookup returns CDR1 KGHSH and CDR2 LQKENI. CDR3 nucleotides: TGTGCCAGCTCACCAACCATAACCGAGTCTAATGAAAAACTGTTTTTT. Its protein is CASSPTITESNEKLFF.

The V gene is TRBV5-1, the J gene TRBJ1-1, with 7 bases fitting TRBD1. The germline gives CDR1 SGHRS, CDR2 YFSETQ. The CDR3 is 14 residues long. V lost 4 bases, J lost 10 bases, and 13 bases stayed unmatched. The CDR3 nucleotides are TGCGCCAGCAGCCAGTTCGACAGGGCGGACGTAGCTTTCTTT. Its protein is CASSQFDRADVAFF. The entire variable domain, with the rest obtained from reference TRBV5-1 and TRBJ1-1, is as follows: KAGVTQTPRYLIKTRGQQVTLSCSPISGHRSVSWYQQTPGQGLQFLFEYFSETQRNKGNFPGRFSGRQFSNSRSEMNVSTLELGDSALYLCASSQFDRADVAFFGQGTRLTVV.